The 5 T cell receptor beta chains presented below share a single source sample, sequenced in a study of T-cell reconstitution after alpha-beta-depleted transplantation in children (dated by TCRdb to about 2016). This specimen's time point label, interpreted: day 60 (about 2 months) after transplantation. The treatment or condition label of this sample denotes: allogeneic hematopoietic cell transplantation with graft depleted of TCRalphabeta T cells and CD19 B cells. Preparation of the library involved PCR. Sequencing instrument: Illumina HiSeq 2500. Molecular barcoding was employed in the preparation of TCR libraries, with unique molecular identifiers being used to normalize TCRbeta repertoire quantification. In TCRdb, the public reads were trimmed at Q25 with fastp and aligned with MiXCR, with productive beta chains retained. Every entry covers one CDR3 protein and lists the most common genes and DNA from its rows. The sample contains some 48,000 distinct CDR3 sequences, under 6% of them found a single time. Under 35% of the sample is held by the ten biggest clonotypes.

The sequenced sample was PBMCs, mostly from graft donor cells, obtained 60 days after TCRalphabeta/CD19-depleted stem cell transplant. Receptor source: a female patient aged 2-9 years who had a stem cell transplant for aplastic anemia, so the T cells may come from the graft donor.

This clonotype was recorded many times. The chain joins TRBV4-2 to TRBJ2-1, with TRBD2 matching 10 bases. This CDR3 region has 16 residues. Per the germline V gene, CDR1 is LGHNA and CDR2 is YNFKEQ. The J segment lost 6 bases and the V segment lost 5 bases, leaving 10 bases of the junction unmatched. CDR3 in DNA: TGTGCCAGCAGCTCTCACCCTCCTAGCGGGAGCAATGAGCAGTTCTTC. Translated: CASSSHPPSGSNEQFF.

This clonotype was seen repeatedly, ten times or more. The CDR3 protein is CASSYGAPQETQYF. The DNA for the CDR3 is TGTGCCAGCAGTTACGGCGCTCCTCAAGAGACCCAGTACTTC. The rearrangement joins TRBV28 to TRBJ2-5; no clear D. This CDR3 has 14 amino acids. Per the germline V gene, CDR1 is MDHEN and CDR2 is SYDVKM. V was clipped by 4 bases and J by 2 bases, with 11 bases between them.

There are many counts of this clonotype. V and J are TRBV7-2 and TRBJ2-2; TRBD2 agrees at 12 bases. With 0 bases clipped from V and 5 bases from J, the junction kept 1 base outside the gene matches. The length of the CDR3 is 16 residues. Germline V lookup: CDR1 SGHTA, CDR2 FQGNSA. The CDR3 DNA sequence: TGTGCCAGCAGCTTAGCCGGGACTAGCGGGACCGGGGAGCTGTTTTTT. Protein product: CASSLAGTSGTGELFF.

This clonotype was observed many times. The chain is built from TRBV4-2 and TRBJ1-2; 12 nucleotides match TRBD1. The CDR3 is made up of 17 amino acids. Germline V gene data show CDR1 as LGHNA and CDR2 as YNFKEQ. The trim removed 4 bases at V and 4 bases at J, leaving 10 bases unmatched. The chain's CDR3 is CASSRSGTGGDFYGYTF. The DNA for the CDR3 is TGTGCCAGCAGCCGAAGCGGGACAGGGGGCGATTTCTATGGCTACACCTTC.

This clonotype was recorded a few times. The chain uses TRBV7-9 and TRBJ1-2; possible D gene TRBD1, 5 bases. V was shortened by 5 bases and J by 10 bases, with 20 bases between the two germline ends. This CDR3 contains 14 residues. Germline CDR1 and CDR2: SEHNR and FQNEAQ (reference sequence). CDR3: CASSAPLGRPDYTF. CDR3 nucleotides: TGTGCCAGCAGCGCCCCTCTGGGGCGTCCGGACTACACCTTC.